This entry features one T cell receptor (beta chain) sequence. Its specificity is not known. This sample is drawn from a study of cytomegalovirus exposure and HLA in healthy donors. About the study: Approximately 81% of 350 to 400 genotyped donors fell in the Caucasian-associated ancestry cluster. The study's findings and limits: A few chains tied to CMV proved CMV antigen-specific in vitro. TCR sequences were mostly rare, though some public TCRs occurred in many donors. In a later analysis, TCR beta V- and J-gene trimming showed a link to a missense DCLRE1C variant.

PCR primers comprised 60 Vbeta and 13 Jbeta primers. Sequenced by immunoSEQ multiplex PCR; TCRdb stores in-frame clones only, minus some. The sample gives nearly 110,000 clones, roughly 80% of which show up once; 2% to 3% is in the top ten. Germline V gene sequence: CDR1 SEHNR, CDR2 FQNEAQ (reference sequence). Deletions cut 5 bases from V and 4 bases from J, with 11 bases between. The CDR3 is 13 amino acids. Sequencing was performed on PBMCs. The TCR sequence derives from a man aged 40-49 years in good health and CMV-seronegative. The chain is built from TRBV7-9 and TRBJ2-5; maybe TRBD2 (5 bases). DNA for the CDR3: TGTGCCAGCAGCCCCGGAGGAAGAGAGACCCAGTACTTC. It translates to CASSPGGRETQYF. Complete variable domain (other parts from reference TRBV7-9 and TRBJ2-5): DTGVSQNPRHKITKRGQNVTFRCDPISEHNRLYWYRQTLGQGPEFLTYFQNEAQLEKSRLLSDRFSAERPKGSFSTLEIQRTEQGDSAMYLCASSPGGRETQYFGPGTRLLVL.